This T cell receptor beta chain was captured by sequencing in a study of blood T cell repertoires in COVID-19. Study information: The samples span acute and convalescent COVID-19 from the United States, Italy and Spain. The cDNA or gDNA used as material had been derived from T cells, B-cell-depleted T cells, or PBMCs.

The CDR3 runs to 15 residues. The V and J ends lost 1 base and 9 bases respectively, with 13 bases between them. Germline loops: CDR1 SNHLY, CDR2 FYNNEI. Seattle enrolled patients during active infection and tracked them longitudinally. Per the original methods: For nucleated cells, counts were estimated from reference gene primer amplification. Libraries were prepared by immunoSEQ multiplex PCR; TCRdb keeps only in-frame clonotypes and omits some of them. D and trimming were read from the DNA, whereas the V and J calls and clone size are those reported in that table. The top ten hold approximately 8.1% of the sample, which has fewer than 200,000 clones, 82% seen once. This clone was seen a handful of times.

This TCR came from a woman in her sixties with COVID-19, enrolled during active disease. The sample taken for sequencing was peripheral blood. The chain joins TRBV2 to TRBJ1-6; perhaps TRBD1 as D (6 bases). The CDR3 coding sequence is TGTGCCAGCAGTGAAGGAAGGACAGTTAGTTCACCCCTCCACTTT. Its translation: CASSEGRTVSSPLHF.